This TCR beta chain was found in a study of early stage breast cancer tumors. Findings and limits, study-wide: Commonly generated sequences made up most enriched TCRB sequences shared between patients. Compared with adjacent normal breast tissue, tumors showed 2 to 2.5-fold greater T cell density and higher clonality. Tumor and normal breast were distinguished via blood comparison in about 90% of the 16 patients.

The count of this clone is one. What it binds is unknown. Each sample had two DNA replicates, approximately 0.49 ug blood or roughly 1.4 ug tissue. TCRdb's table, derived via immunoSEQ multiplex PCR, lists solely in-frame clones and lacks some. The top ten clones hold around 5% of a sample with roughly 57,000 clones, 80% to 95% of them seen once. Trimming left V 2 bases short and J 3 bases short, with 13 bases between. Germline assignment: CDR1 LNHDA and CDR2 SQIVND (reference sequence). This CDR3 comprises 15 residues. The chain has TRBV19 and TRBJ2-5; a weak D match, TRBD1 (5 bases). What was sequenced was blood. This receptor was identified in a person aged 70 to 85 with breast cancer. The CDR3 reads CASSINFDREETQYF. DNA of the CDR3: TGTGCCAGTAGTATAAATTTCGACAGAGAAGAGACCCAGTACTTC.